The rows below give T cell receptor beta chains drawn from one sample of a study of blood T cell repertoires in COVID-19. Profiled with immunoSEQ multiplex PCR; TCRdb holds only in-frame clones, not every one. The repertoire holds a few hundred thousand clones, with more than 90% as singletons. The sequencing input was peripheral blood. The receptors were sampled from a person under 35 with COVID-19, enrolled during active disease. CDR3s include the opening cysteine and the closing phenylalanine or tryptophan. D genes are given only for firm matches. Clone size is stated in some rows and not others, as once, few, many or a class when expanded.

d_gene	v_gene	abundance	len	j_gene	CDR3aa
-	TRBV19	-	13	TRBJ1-1	CASGHLMNTEAFF
TRBD1	TRBV27	-	13	TRBJ1-2	CASGMPGTGDSRF
TRBD2	TRBV27	once	17	TRBJ2-1	CASRDAAGTSGIYEQFF
TRBD2	TRBV7-8	-	13	TRBJ2-7	CASSQGLSYEQYF
-	TRBV27	-	16	TRBJ2-1	CASSLTDGSSYNEQFF
-	TRBV7-2	once	14	TRBJ2-5	CASSLSTGQETQYF
TRBD2	TRBV27	-	14	TRBJ2-3	CASSLAGATDTQYF
-	TRBV5-4	-	14	TRBJ1-6	CASSFWGENSPLHF
TRBD1	TRBV3-1/TRBV3-2	-	14	TRBJ2-3	CASSRDSFTDTQYF
TRBD1	TRBV4-1	-	15	TRBJ2-1	CASSQRDRAPNEQFF
-	TRBV7-2	-	13	TRBJ1-1	CATTAYGDTEAFF
-	TRBV5-1	-	14	TRBJ2-7	CASSRNSQGYEQYF
TRBD1	TRBV2	once	15	TRBJ1-2	CASLAGQPDLGGYTF
TRBD2	TRBV5-1	-	15	TRBJ2-2	CASSLALALSGELFF
-	TRBV7-2	-	13	TRBJ2-3	CASSLQGTDTQYF
TRBD2	TRBV5-6	once	14	TRBJ2-5	CASSLSGRQETQYF
-	TRBV5-6	-	14	TRBJ2-1	CASSSGGLYNEQFF
TRBD1	TRBV10-1	once	16	TRBJ2-1	CASSESTGNSYNEQFF
TRBD1	TRBV14	-	15	TRBJ2-1	CASSHDRDSYNEQFF
TRBD2	TRBV10-3	-	15	TRBJ2-7	CAISDPGTSAYEQYF
-	TRBV6-1	-	15	TRBJ2-7	CASSEPRGYSYEQYF
-	TRBV24-1	-	13	TRBJ1-1	CATRYGLNTEAFF
-	TRBV19	-	13	TRBJ2-1	CATRQDSFNEQFF
-	TRBV27	-	16	TRBJ1-2	CASSFIPQGLSGGYTF
-	TRBV5-4	-	13	TRBJ2-5	CASSAGWSETQYF
TRBD1	TRBV6-5	-	15	TRBJ2-7	CASSYGRGLRYEQYF
TRBD1	TRBV25-1	-	15	TRBJ2-1	CASSEWDSAYNEQFF